A selection of T cell receptor beta chains follows, all from one sample in a study of human T cells and chemical hapten exposure. One entry per CDR3 protein results from TCRdb running MiXCR on the RACE reads. The table has nearly 85,000 distinct CDR3 sequences, around 10% seen once. Sequences were derived from whole blood, sampled in connection with sensitization to the hapten diphenylcyclopropenone (DPC). These receptors all come from a man between 18 and 35 years old with alopecia areata. Some clones in this sample may be carry-over from other donors' samples. CDR3s include the opening cysteine and the closing phenylalanine or tryptophan. The D gene is left open where the match is weak. The size entry is marked missing in some rows and otherwise reads once, few, many or a size class.

V gene	clone size	J gene	D gene	CDR3 DNA	CDR3 protein
TRBV7-8	few	TRBJ2-1	TRBD2	TGTGCCAGCAGCCTGCTAGCGGGGTCCTACAATGAGCAGTTCTTC	CASSLLAGSYNEQFF
TRBV27	few	TRBJ2-5	NA	TGTGCCAGCAGTTCGGACCCCACAGAGACCCAGTACTTC	CASSSDPTETQYF
TRBV3-1	many	TRBJ1-2	NA	TGTGCCAGCAGCCACCGACCGGGTGTGGGTGGCTACACCTTC	CASSHRPGVGGYTF
TRBV11-2	NA	TRBJ2-5	NA	TGTGCCAGCAGCTTTTATCGGCAAGAGACCCAGTACTTC	CASSFYRQETQYF
TRBV19	NA	TRBJ2-2	NA	TGTGCCAGTAGTATAGGCGCCAGGAGCTACTGGTCGGACACCGGGGAGCTGTTTTTT	CASSIGARSYWSDTGELFF
TRBV19	NA	TRBJ2-6	NA	TGTGCCAGTAGCAAAGACAGCTCTGGGGCCAACGTCCTGACTTTC	CASSKDSSGANVLTF
TRBV11-2	many	TRBJ2-2	NA	TGTGCCAGCAGCTCGTGGGGAGGTAGCACCGGGGAGCTGTTTTTT	CASSSWGGSTGELFF
TRBV3-1	few	TRBJ2-3	TRBD2	TGTGCCAGCAGCCATATAGCGGGGCCGAGCACAGATACGCAGTATTTT	CASSHIAGPSTDTQYF
TRBV5-1	NA	TRBJ2-1	NA	TGCGCCAGCAGCTCGCCGTCCGGGTCCTCCTACAATGAGCAGTTCTTC	CASSSPSGSSYNEQFF
TRBV6-5	many	TRBJ2-1	TRBD1	TGTGCCAGCAGTTACAAGACAGGGTCCAATGAGCAGTTCTTC	CASSYKTGSNEQFF